One and the same sample provided the 7 T cell receptor beta chains below, sequenced in a study of response to subunit inactivated influenza vaccine. TCRdb used MiXCR to reprocess the RT-PCR reads, holding one entry per CDR3 protein. The table shows hundreds of thousands of distinct CDR3 sequences, with 21% occurring only once. The sample here was PBMCs from blood, taken less than 22 months after vaccination. The receptors come from a man aged 50-75 years who received an inactivated influenza vaccine.

There are a few counts of this clonotype. The chain uses TRBV7-2 and TRBJ1-4; perhaps TRBD1 as D (5 bases). Trimming took 5 bases from V and 2 from J, leaving 9 bases between them. The CDR3 extends over 14 amino acids. Germline CDR1 and CDR2: SGHTA and FQGNSA. The CDR3 region has the DNA TGTGCCAGCAGCGAGGGGATGACTAATGAAAAACTGTTTTTT. Translated: CASSEGMTNEKLFF.

V gene TRBV4-2 combines with J gene TRBJ2-7; D assignment may be TRBD1 or TRBD2 (5 bases each). Germline V gene sequence: CDR1 LGHNA, CDR2 YNFKEQ. The CDR3 length is 14 residues. V dropped 4 bases and J dropped 5 bases, with 15 bases sitting between them. CDR3 residues: CASSPRDEGNEQYF. CDR3 bases: TGTGCCAGCAGCCCGAGGGACGAGGGGAACGAGCAGTACTTC.

The chain links TRBV18 to TRBJ1-2; perhaps TRBD1 as D (5 bases). There are 15 residues in the CDR3. CDR1 and CDR2 (germline): KGHSH, LQKENI. V lost 1 base and J 4 bases, leaving 13 bases between the germline ends. The CDR3 DNA reads TGTGCCAGCTCACCACGGCAGGGACCACCCTATGGCTACACCTTC. It translates to CASSPRQGPPYGYTF.

This clonotype has a handful of counts. The rearrangement uses TRBV24-1 and TRBJ2-2, with D unclear. The length of the CDR3 is 12 residues. V was pared by 5 bases and J by 6 bases, with 6 bases between. Germline V gives CDR1 KGHDR, CDR2 SFDVKD. This CDR3 reads CATSVRAGELFF. Here the CDR3 DNA reads TGTGCCACCAGTGTCCGGGCCGGGGAGCTGTTTTTT.

J is TRBJ1-2 and V is TRBV25-1; D is unclear. CDR1 and CDR2 from the germline V gene are MGHDK and SYGVNS. V lost 4 bases and J lost 7, with 7 bases in between. The CDR3 extends over 11 amino acids. CDR3 residues: CASSAPSGYTF. CDR3 coding DNA: TGTGCCAGCAGTGCTCCTAGTGGCTACACCTTC.

The sample holds many counts of this clonotype. The chain joins TRBV20-1 to TRBJ2-2; a possible D gene is TRBD1 (6 bases). V was cut by 6 bases and J by 1 base, with 9 bases left in between. This CDR3 spans 13 amino acids. Germline values: CDR1 DFQATT, CDR2 SNEGSKA (reference sequence). The CDR3 DNA reads as TGCAGTGCCGAGGGACAGAACACCGGGGAGCTGTTTTTT. It specifies CSAEGQNTGELFF.

This clonotype was counted a single time. The chain uses TRBV5-5 and TRBJ2-1; D might be TRBD1 (7 bases). The CDR3 is made up of 18 amino acids. The germline V gene has CDR1 SGHKS and CDR2 YYEKEE (reference sequence). Trimming shortened V by 4 bases and J by 0 bases, and 20 bases separated the two germline ends. The CDR3 region is CASSPRGDTAFSYNEQFF. CDR3 nucleotide sequence: TGTGCCAGCAGCCCCAGGGGGGACACAGCATTCTCCTACAATGAGCAGTTCTTC.